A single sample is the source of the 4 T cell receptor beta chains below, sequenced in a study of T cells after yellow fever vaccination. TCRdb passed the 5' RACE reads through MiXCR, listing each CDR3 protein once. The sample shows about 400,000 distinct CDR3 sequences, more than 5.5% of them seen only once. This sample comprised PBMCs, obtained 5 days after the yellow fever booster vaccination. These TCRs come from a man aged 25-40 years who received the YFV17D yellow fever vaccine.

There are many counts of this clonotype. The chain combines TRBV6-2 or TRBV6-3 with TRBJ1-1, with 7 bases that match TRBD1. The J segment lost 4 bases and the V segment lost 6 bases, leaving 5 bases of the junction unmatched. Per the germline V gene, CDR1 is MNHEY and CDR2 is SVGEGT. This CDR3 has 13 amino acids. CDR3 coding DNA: TGTGCCAGCAGGAGACAGGGATTCACTGAAGCTTTCTTT. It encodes CASRRQGFTEAFF.

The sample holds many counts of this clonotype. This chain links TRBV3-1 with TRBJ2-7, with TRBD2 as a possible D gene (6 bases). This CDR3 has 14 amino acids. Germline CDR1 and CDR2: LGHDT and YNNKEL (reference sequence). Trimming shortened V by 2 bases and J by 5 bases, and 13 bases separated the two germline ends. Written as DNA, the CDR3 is TGTGCCAGCAGCCAAAGTAAACTAGCCCACGAGCAGTACTTC. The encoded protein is CASSQSKLAHEQYF.

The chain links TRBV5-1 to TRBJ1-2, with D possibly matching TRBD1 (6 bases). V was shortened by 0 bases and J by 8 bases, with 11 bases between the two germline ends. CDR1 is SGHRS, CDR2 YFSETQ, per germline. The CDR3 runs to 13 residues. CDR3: CASSLESGAGYTF. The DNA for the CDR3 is TGCGCCAGCAGCTTGGAATCAGGGGCCGGCTACACCTTC.

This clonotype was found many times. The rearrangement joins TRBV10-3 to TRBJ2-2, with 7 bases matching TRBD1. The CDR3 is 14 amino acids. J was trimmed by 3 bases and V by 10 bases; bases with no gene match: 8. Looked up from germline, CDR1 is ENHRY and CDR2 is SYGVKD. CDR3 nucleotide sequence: TGTGCCAACGGCCGACAGGGAGACACCGGGGAGCTGTTTTTT. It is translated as CANGRQGDTGELFF.